This is a list of T cell receptor beta chains from one sample in a study of cytomegalovirus exposure and HLA in healthy donors. The protocol was immunoSEQ multiplex PCR, while the TCRdb copy is restricted to in-frame clones and leaves out a portion. The sample contains about 140,000 clones, around 10% of which appear only once. The sequencing input was PBMCs. The origin of the receptors is a middle-aged man in good health and CMV-seronegative. CDR3s include the opening cysteine and the closing phenylalanine or tryptophan. D genes are given only for firm matches. A row's size may be missing; if present it is once, few, many or a size class.

CASSVRYSGEDYEQYF | TGTGCCAGCAGCGTACGATATAGCGGGGAGGACTACGAGCAGTACTTC | TRBJ2-7 | TRBD2 | . | TRBV4-2
CASSFSGSSYEQYF | TGTGCCAGCAGTTTCAGCGGGAGTTCCTACGAGCAGTACTTC | TRBJ2-7 | TRBD2 | . | TRBV27
CSVESGQINIQYF | TGCAGCGTTGAATCGGGACAGATCAACATTCAGTACTTC | TRBJ2-4 | TRBD1 | few | TRBV29-1
CASSLRMQGGLIGEQYF | TGTGCCAGCTCACTAAGGATGCAGGGAGGATTAATTGGCGAGCAGTACTTC | TRBJ2-7 | . | . | TRBV18
CASRSNISGRNEQFF | TGTGCCAGCAGATCTAATATTAGCGGGAGGAATGAGCAGTTCTTC | TRBJ2-1 | TRBD2 | few | TRBV7-3
CASSSPSGGNTGELFF | TGCGCCAGCAGCTCCCCCAGCGGGGGTAACACCGGGGAGCTGTTTTTT | TRBJ2-2 | TRBD2 | few | TRBV4-1
CASSLNNRDGYTF | TGTGCCAGCAGCTTAAATAACAGGGATGGCTACACCTTC | TRBJ1-2 | . | few | TRBV5-5
CASSLNGGSRYGYTF | TGTGCCAGCAGCTTAAACGGGGGATCGCGGTATGGCTACACCTTC | TRBJ1-2 | . | few | TRBV7-3
CASSQDLGSTDTQYF | TGTGCCAGCAGCCAAGATCTTGGCAGCACAGATACGCAGTATTTT | TRBJ2-3 | . | few | TRBV14
CASSDRGNSGNTIYF | TGTGCCAGCTCAGACAGGGGAAACTCTGGAAACACCATATATTTT | TRBJ1-3 | TRBD1 | few | TRBV18
CASSFLAGLVADTQYF | TGTGCCAGCAGCTTCCTAGCGGGGTTAGTGGCAGATACGCAGTATTTT | TRBJ2-3 | TRBD2 | . | TRBV7-8
CASSLGTGNQPQHF | TGCGCCAGCAGCTTGGGTACGGGCAATCAGCCCCAGCATTTT | TRBJ1-5 | . | . | TRBV5-1
CASSTRTGAPKGTEAFF | TGTGCCAGCAGTACCCGGACAGGGGCCCCGAAAGGTACTGAAGCTTTCTTT | TRBJ1-1 | TRBD1 | . | TRBV27
CASNPGRGDRGNTIYF | TGTGCCAGTAACCCTGGGCGGGGGGACCGTGGAAACACCATATATTTT | TRBJ1-3 | . | few | TRBV19
CASTPRTGGTGELFF | TGTGCCAGCACCCCTCGGACAGGAGGCACCGGGGAGCTGTTTTTT | TRBJ2-2 | TRBD1 | . | TRBV7-9
CASSEALSTISSYNEQFF | TGTGCCAGCAGTGAAGCGCTCAGTACTATTAGCTCCTACAATGAGCAGTTCTTC | TRBJ2-1 | . | . | TRBV6-1
CASSPNTGETEAFF | TGTGCCAGCTCACCTAATACAGGGGAGACTGAAGCTTTCTTT | TRBJ1-1 | TRBD1 | few | TRBV18
CASSSYSGSLTDTQYF | TGTGCCAGCAGTTCCTATAGCGGGAGTCTGACAGATACGCAGTATTTT | TRBJ2-3 | TRBD2 | few | TRBV6-5
CASSQEQRELAEQYF | TGTGCCAGCAGCCAAGAACAGCGGGAGTTAGCCGAGCAGTACTTC | TRBJ2-7 | TRBD2 | few | TRBV4-2
CASSLAGTALRTEAFF | TGCGCCAGCAGCTTGGCCGGGACAGCCCTGAGGACTGAAGCTTTCTTT | TRBJ1-1 | TRBD1 | . | TRBV5-1
CASTSGYGGGNTEAFF | TGTGCCAGTACATCGGGGTACGGAGGAGGGAACACTGAAGCTTTCTTT | TRBJ1-1 | . | . | TRBV28
CASSLIGGPDEQYF | TGTGCCAGCAGCTTAATCGGGGGGCCCGACGAGCAGTACTTC | TRBJ2-7 | . | . | TRBV7-6
CASSEDAARETQYF | TGTGCCAGCAGTGAAGATGCAGCGCGGGAGACCCAGTACTTC | TRBJ2-5 | . | few | TRBV2
CASSDGGAGNTIYF | TGTGCCAGCAGTGACGGGGGGGCTGGAAACACCATATATTTT | TRBJ1-3 | . | . | TRBV6-1
CASSGKTSGGLDTQYF | TGTGCCAGCAGCGGAAAGACTAGCGGGGGATTGGATACGCAGTATTTT | TRBJ2-3 | TRBD2 | . | TRBV9
CSVAGQGGAGYTF | TGCAGCGTTGCGGGGCAGGGGGGTGCTGGCTACACCTTC | TRBJ1-2 | TRBD1 | . | TRBV29-1
CASIREAGGTYEQYF | TGTGCCAGCATTAGGGAGGCGGGGGGCACCTACGAGCAGTACTTC | TRBJ2-7 | TRBD2 | . | TRBV2
CASRRYGSSGEETQYF | TGTGCCAGCAGGAGATATGGGTCGAGCGGAGAAGAGACCCAGTACTTC | TRBJ2-5 | . | few | TRBV6-6
CASSQVGPGYGYTF | TGTGCCAGCAGCCAAGTGGGCCCGGGGTATGGCTACACCTTC | TRBJ1-2 | . | . | TRBV4-2
CAWSVPPGDGYTF | TGTGCCTGGAGTGTACCCCCCGGGGATGGCTACACCTTC | TRBJ1-2 | . | . | TRBV30
CASSLFAGQVSANEKLFF | TGTGCCAGCAGCTTATTTGCGGGACAGGTTTCTGCTAATGAAAAACTGTTTTTT | TRBJ1-4 | TRBD1 | . | TRBV7-6
CASSSGQPTSEAGYTF | TGCGCCAGCAGCTCGGGACAGCCGACGAGCGAGGCGGGCTACACCTTC | TRBJ1-2 | TRBD1 | . | TRBV5-1
CASSPPLRQGQPQHF | TGTGCCAGCTCACCACCTCTAAGACAGGGTCAGCCCCAGCATTTT | TRBJ1-5 | TRBD1 | . | TRBV18
CAIAASGLEETQYF | TGTGCCATCGCGGCTAGCGGGCTTGAAGAGACCCAGTACTTC | TRBJ2-5 | TRBD2 | . | TRBV10-3
CAISDLGEGAGNTIYF | TGTGCCATCAGTGATTTGGGGGAGGGTGCTGGAAACACCATATATTTT | TRBJ1-3 | . | . | TRBV10-3
CAWSVGQAVADTQYF | TGTGCCTGGAGTGTGGGACAGGCTGTTGCAGATACGCAGTATTTT | TRBJ2-3 | TRBD1 | . | TRBV30
CASSYSTTGGREQYF | TGTGCCAGCAGTTACTCCACGACAGGGGGGCGCGAGCAGTACTTC | TRBJ2-7 | TRBD1 | few | TRBV6-5
CASRPTVAGVYEQYF | TGTGCCAGCAGACCTACTGTAGCGGGAGTCTACGAGCAGTACTTC | TRBJ2-7 | TRBD2 | . | TRBV28
CASSSLGALPMDTQYF | TGCGCCAGCAGCTCCCTTGGGGCACTCCCCATGGATACGCAGTATTTT | TRBJ2-3 | . | few | TRBV5-1
CASSPTESSSGNTIYF | TGCGCCAGCAGTCCAACGGAGAGCTCCTCTGGAAACACCATATATTTT | TRBJ1-3 | . | . | TRBV4-1
CASSDSASAEDTQYF | TGTGCCAGCAGTGACTCGGCTAGCGCAGAAGATACGCAGTATTTT | TRBJ2-3 | . | . | TRBV6-4
CASSKSGDYGYTF | TGTGCCAGCAGTAAATCCGGGGACTATGGCTACACCTTC | TRBJ1-2 | . | few | TRBV6-5
CASSEKGAVYEQFF | TGCGCCAGCAGTGAGAAGGGGGCAGTCTATGAGCAGTTCTTC | TRBJ2-1 | TRBD1 | . | TRBV10-1
CASSRGLAGVPYEQYF | TGTGCCAGCAGTAGGGGACTAGCGGGAGTGCCCTACGAGCAGTACTTC | TRBJ2-7 | TRBD2 | . | TRBV28
CASSLAPQNYGYTF | TGTGCCAGCAGCTTAGCACCACAGAACTATGGCTACACCTTC | TRBJ1-2 | . | . | TRBV7-2
CASSLPTSGKENEQFF | TGTGCCAGCAGCCTCCCGACTAGCGGGAAGGAGAATGAGCAGTTCTTC | TRBJ2-1 | TRBD2 | . | TRBV6-6
CATSRDLPGHSGNAIYF | TGTGCCACCAGCAGAGATCTTCCAGGGCACTCTGGAAACGCCATATATTTT | TRBJ1-3 | . | . | TRBV15
CASSETGTSGYNEQFF | TGTGCCAGCAGTGAGACCGGGACTAGCGGATACAATGAGCAGTTCTTC | TRBJ2-1 | TRBD2 | few | TRBV6-4
CASSKGWQGAGETQYF | TGTGCCAGCAGCAAAGGTTGGCAGGGGGCGGGGGAGACCCAGTACTTC | TRBJ2-5 | . | . | TRBV21-1
CATSSSWRGLNEQYF | TGTGCCACCAGCAGTAGTTGGAGGGGGCTAAACGAGCAGTACTTC | TRBJ2-7 | . | . | TRBV15
CASSLTHVDTQYF | TGCGCCAGCAGCTTGACACATGTAGATACGCAGTATTTT | TRBJ2-3 | . | . | TRBV5-1
CASTPLYPGQGNQPQHF | TGTGCCAGCACCCCGTTATATCCGGGACAGGGAAATCAGCCCCAGCATTTT | TRBJ1-5 | TRBD1 | . | TRBV2
CASSQPGRETSYEQYF | TGCGCCAGCAGCCAACCCGGGAGGGAAACATCCTACGAGCAGTACTTC | TRBJ2-7 | TRBD2 | few | TRBV4-1
CASSIRQGAAGYTF | TGTGCCAGTAGTATCAGACAGGGGGCGGCTGGCTACACCTTC | TRBJ1-2 | TRBD1 | few | TRBV19
CASSGRPGGTEAFF | TGTGCCAGCAGCGGACGACCCGGCGGCACTGAAGCTTTCTTT | TRBJ1-1 | . | few | TRBV9
CASSPFGVEQFF | TGCGCCAGCAGCCCGTTCGGGGTTGAGCAGTTCTTC | TRBJ2-1 | . | . | TRBV5-1
CASSPRSTEISGANVLTF | TGTGCCAGCAGTCCACGCAGCACAGAGATCTCTGGGGCCAACGTCCTGACTTTC | TRBJ2-6 | . | . | TRBV27
CASSSPGTNYGYTF | TGTGCCAGCAGCTCCCCGGGGACTAACTATGGCTACACCTTC | TRBJ1-2 | . | few | TRBV5-6